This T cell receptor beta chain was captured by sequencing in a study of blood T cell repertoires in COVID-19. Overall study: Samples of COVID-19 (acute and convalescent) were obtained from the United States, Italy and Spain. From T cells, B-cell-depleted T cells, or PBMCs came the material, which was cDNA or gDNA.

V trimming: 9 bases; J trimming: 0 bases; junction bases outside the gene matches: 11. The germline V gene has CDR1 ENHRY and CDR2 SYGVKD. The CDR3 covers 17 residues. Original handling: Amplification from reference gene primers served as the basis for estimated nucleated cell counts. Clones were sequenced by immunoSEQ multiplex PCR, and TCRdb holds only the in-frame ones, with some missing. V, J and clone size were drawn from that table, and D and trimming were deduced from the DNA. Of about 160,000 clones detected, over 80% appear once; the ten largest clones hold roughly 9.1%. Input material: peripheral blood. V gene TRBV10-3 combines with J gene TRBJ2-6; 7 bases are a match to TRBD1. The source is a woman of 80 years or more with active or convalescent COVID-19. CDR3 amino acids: CAIQGQQEYSGANVLTF. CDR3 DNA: TGTGCCATTCAGGGACAGCAAGAATACTCTGGGGCCAACGTCCTGACTTTC.